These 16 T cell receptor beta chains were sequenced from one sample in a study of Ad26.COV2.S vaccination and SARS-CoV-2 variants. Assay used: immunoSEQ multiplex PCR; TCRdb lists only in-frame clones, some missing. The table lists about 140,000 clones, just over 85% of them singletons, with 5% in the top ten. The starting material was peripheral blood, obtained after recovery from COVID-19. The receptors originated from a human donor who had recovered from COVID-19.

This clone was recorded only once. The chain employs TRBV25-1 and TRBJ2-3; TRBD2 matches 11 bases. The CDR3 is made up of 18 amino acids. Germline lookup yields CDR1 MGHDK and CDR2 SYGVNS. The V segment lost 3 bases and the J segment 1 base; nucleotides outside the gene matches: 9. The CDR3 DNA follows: TGTGCCAGCAGTGACCTGGCCTTGACTAGCGGGGGCACAGATACGCAGTATTTT. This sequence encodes CASSDLALTSGGTDTQYF.

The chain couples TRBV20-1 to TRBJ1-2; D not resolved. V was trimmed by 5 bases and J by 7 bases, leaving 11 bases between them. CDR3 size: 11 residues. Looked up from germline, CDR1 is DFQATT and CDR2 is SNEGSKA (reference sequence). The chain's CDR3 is CSAPTRSGYTF. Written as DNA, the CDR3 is TGCAGTGCTCCCACCCGGAGTGGCTACACCTTC.

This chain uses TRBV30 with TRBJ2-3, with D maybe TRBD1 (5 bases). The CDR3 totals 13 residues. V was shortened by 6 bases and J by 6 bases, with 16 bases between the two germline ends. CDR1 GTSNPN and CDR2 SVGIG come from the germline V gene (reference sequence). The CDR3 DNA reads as TGTGCCTGCCCTATCCCTAGGGGTGATACGCAGTATTTT. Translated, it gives CACPIPRGDTQYF.

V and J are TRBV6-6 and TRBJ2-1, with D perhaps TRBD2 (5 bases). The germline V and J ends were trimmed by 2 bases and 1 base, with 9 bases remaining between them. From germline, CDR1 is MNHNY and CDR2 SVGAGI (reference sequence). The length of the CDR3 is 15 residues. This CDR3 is CASSYEGPSYNEQFF. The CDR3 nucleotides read TGTGCCAGCAGTTACGAGGGCCCTTCCTACAATGAGCAGTTCTTC.

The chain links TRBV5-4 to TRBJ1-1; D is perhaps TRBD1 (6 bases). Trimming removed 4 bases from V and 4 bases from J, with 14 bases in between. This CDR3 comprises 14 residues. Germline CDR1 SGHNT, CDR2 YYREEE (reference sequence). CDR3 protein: CASSQTGDRTEAFF. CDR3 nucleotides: TGTGCCAGCAGCCAGACAGGAGACCGCACTGAAGCTTTCTTT.

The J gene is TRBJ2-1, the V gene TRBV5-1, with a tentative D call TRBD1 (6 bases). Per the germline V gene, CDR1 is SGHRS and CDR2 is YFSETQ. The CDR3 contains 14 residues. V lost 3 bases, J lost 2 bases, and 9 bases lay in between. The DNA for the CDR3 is TGCGCCAGCAGCTCGGGACATACCTACAATGAGCAGTTCTTC. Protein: CASSSGHTYNEQFF.

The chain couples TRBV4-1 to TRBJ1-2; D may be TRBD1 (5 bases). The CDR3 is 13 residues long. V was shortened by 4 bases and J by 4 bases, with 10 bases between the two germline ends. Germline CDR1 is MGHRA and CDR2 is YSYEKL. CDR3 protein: CASSPGRFYGYTF. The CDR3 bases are TGCGCCAGCAGCCCAGGGCGGTTCTATGGCTACACCTTC.

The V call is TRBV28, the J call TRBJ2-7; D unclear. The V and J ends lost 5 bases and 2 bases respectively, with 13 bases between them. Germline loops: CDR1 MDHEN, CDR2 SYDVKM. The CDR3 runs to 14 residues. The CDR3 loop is CASSRPDRAYEQYF. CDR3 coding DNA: TGTGCCAGCAGTAGGCCTGACCGTGCCTACGAGCAGTACTTC.

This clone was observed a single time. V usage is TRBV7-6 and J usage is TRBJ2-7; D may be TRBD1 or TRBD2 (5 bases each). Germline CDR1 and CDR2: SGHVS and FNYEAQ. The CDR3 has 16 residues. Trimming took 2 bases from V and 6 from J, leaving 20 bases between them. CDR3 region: CASSLLPAGLQGEQYF. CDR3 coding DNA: TGTGCCAGCAGCTTACTACCCGCTGGACTTCAGGGCGAGCAGTACTTC. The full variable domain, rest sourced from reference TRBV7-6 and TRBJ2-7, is GAGVSQSPRYKVTKRGQDVALRCDPISGHVSLYWYRQALGQGPEFLTYFNYEAQQDKSGLPNDRFSAERPEGSISTLTIQRTEQRDSAMYRCASSLLPAGLQGEQYFGPGTRLTVT.

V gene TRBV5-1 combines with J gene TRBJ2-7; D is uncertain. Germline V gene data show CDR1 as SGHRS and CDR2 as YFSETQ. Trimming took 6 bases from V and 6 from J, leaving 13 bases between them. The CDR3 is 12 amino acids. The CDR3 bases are TGCGCCAGCACGGGTGAGGTGAGCGAGCAGTACTTC. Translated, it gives CASTGEVSEQYF.

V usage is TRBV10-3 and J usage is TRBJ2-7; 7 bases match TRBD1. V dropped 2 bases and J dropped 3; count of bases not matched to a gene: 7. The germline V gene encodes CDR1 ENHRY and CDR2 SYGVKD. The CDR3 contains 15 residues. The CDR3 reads CAISEAGTVLYEQYF. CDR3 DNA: TGTGCCATCAGTGAGGCCGGGACAGTACTCTACGAGCAGTACTTC.

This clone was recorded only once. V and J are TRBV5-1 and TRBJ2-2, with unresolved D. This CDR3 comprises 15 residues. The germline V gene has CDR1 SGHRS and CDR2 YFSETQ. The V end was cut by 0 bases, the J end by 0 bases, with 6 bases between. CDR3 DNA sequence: TGCGCCAGCAGCTTGGGCCACACGAACACCGGGGAGCTGTTTTTT. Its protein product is CASSLGHTNTGELFF.

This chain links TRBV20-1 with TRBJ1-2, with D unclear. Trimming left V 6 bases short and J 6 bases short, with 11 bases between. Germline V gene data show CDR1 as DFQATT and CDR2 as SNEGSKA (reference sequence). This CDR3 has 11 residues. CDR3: CSADGGHGYTF. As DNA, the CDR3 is TGCAGTGCGGATGGTGGGCATGGCTACACCTTC.

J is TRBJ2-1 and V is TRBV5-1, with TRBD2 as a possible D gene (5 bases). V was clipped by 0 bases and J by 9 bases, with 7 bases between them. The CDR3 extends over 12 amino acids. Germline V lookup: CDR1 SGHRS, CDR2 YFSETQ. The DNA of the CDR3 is TGCGCCAGCAGCTTGGACGGGGTTGAGCAGTTCTTC. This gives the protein CASSLDGVEQFF.

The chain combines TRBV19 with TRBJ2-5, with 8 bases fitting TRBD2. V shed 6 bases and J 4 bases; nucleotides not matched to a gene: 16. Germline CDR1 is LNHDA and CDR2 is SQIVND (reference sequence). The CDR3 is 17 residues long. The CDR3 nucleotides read TGTGCCAGTAGCCGCGGCGGTAGCGGGGTTACTGCAGAGACCCAGTACTTC. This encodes CASSRGGSGVTAETQYF.

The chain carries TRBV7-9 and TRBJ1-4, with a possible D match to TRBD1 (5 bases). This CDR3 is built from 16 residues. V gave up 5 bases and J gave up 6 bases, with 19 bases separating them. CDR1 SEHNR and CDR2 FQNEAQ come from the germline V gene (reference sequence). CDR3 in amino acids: CASSPWGGDSDEKLFF. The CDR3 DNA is TGTGCCAGCAGCCCCTGGGGGGGGGATTCGGATGAAAAACTGTTTTTT.